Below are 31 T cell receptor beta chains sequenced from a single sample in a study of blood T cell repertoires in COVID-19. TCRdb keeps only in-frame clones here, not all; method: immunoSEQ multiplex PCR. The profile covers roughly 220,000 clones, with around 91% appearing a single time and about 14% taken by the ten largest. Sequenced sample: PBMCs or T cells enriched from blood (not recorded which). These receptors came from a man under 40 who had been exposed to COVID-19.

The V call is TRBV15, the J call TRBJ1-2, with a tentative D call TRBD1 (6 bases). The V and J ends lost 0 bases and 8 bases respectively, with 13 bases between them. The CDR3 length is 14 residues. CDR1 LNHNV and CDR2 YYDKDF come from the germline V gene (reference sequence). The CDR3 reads CATSRDPGVNGYTF. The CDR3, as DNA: TGTGCCACCAGCAGAGATCCAGGGGTGAACGGCTACACCTTC.

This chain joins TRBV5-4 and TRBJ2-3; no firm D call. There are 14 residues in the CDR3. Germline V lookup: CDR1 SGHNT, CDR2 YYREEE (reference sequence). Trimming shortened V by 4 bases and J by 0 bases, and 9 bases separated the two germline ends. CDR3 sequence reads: CASSPWRSTDTQYF. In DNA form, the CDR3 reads TGTGCCAGCAGCCCTTGGCGGAGCACAGATACGCAGTATTTT.

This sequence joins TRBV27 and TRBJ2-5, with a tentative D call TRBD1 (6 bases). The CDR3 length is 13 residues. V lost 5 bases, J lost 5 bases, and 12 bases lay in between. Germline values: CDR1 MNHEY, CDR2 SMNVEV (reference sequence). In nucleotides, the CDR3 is TGTGCCAGCAGTCTCACAGGGTGGGAGACCCAGTACTTC. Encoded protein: CASSLTGWETQYF.

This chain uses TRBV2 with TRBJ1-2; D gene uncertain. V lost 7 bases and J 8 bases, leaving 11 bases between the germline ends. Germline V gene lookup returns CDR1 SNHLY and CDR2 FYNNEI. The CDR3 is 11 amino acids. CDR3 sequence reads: CASILGEGYTF. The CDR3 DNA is TGTGCCAGCATTCTCGGGGAAGGCTACACCTTC.

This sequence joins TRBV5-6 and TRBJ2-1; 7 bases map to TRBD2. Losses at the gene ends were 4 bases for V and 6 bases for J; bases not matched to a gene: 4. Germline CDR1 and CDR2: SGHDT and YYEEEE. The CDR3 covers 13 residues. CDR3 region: CASSVPSGNEQFF. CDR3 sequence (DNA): TGTGCCAGCAGCGTCCCTAGCGGCAATGAGCAGTTCTTC.

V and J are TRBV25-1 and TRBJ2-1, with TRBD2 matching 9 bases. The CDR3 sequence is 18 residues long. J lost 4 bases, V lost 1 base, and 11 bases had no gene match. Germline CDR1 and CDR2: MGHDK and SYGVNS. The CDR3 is CASSEWPDGAGGYNEQFF. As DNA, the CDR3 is TGTGCCAGCAGTGAATGGCCCGATGGAGCGGGGGGATACAATGAGCAGTTCTTC.

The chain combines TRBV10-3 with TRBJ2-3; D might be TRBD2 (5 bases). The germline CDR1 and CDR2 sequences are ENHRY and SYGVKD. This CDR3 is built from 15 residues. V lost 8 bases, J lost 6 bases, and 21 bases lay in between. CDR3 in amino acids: CAIQDSGSPWDTQYF. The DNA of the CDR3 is TGTGCCATCCAGGACTCGGGTTCTCCCTGGGATACGCAGTATTTT.

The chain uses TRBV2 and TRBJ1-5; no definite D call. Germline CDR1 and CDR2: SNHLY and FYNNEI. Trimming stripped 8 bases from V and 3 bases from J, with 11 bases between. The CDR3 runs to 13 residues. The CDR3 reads CASAQQPNQPQHF. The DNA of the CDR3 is TGTGCCAGCGCTCAACAGCCCAATCAGCCCCAGCATTTT.

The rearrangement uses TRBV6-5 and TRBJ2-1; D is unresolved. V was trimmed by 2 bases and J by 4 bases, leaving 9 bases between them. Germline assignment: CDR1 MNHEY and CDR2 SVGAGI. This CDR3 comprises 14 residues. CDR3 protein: CASSYREPYNEQFF. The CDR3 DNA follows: TGTGCCAGCAGTTACCGTGAGCCTTACAATGAGCAGTTCTTC.

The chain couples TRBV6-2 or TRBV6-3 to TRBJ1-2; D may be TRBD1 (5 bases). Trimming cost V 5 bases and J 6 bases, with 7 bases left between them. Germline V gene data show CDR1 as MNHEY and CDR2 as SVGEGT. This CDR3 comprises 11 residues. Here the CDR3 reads CASSRGDGYTF. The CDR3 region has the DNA TGTGCCAGCAGTCGGGGGGATGGCTACACCTTC.

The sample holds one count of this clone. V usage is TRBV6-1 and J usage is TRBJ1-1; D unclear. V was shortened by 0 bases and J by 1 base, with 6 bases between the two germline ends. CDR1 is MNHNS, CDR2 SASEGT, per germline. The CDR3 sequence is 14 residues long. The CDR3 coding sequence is TGTGCCAGCAGTGAAGCGGGGAGGAACACTGAAGCTTTCTTT. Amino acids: CASSEAGRNTEAFF.

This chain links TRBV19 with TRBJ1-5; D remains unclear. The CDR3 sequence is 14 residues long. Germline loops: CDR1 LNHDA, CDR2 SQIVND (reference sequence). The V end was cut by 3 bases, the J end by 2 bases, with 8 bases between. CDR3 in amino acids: CASSIMGGNQPQHF. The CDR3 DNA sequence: TGTGCCAGTAGTATCATGGGAGGCAATCAGCCCCAGCATTTT.

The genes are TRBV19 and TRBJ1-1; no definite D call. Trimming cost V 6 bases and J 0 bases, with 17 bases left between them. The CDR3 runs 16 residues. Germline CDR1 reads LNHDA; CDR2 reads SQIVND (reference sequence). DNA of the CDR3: TGTGCCAGTAGGGGGAGGGCAGGACTTATGAACACTGAAGCTTTCTTT. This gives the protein CASRGRAGLMNTEAFF.

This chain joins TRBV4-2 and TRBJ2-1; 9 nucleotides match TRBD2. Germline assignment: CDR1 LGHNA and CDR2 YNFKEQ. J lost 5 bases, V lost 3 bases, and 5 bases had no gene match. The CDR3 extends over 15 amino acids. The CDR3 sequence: CASSQASGEDNEQFF. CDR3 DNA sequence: TGTGCCAGCAGCCAGGCTAGCGGGGAGGACAATGAGCAGTTCTTC.

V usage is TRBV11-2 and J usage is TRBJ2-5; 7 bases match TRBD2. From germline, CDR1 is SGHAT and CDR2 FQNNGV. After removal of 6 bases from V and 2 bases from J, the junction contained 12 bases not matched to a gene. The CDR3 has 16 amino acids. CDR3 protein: CASRGLVENKQETQYF. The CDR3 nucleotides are TGTGCCAGCAGAGGACTAGTAGAGAATAAGCAAGAGACCCAGTACTTC. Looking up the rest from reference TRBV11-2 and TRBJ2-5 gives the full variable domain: EAGVAQSPRYKIIEKRQSVAFWCNPISGHATLYWYQQILGQGPKLLIQFQNNGVVDDSQLPKDRFSAERLKGVDSTLKIQPAKLEDSAVYLCASRGLVENKQETQYFGPGTRLLVL.

The CDR3 bases are TGTGCCAGCAGCTTTGGAGGACCCAACAACTATGGCTACACCTTC. It translates to CASSFGGPNNYGYTF. The chain carries TRBV7-8 and TRBJ1-2; D is unresolved. The V end was cut by 3 bases, the J end by 2 bases, with 13 bases between. The CDR3 runs to 15 residues. CDR1 and CDR2 from the germline V gene are SGHVS and FQNEAQ.

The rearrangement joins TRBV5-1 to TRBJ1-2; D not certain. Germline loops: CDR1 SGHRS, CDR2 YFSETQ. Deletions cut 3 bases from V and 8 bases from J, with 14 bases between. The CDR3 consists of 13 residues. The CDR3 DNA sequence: TGCGCCAGCAGCTCCCAGACATCGGGAGGCTACACCTTC. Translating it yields CASSSQTSGGYTF.

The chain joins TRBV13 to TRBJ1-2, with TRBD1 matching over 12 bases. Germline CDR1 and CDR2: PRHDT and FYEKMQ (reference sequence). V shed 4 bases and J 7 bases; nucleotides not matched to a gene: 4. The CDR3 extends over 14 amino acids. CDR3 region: CASSWGQGAGGYTF. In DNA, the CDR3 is TGTGCCAGCAGCTGGGGACAGGGGGCCGGTGGCTACACCTTC.

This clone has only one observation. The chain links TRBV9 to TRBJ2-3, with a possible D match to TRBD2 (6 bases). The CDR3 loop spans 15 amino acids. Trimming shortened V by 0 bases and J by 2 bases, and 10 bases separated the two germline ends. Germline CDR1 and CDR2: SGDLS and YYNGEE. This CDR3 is CASSVGGAPTDTQYF. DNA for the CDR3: TGTGCCAGCAGCGTAGGCGGGGCCCCCACAGATACGCAGTATTTT.

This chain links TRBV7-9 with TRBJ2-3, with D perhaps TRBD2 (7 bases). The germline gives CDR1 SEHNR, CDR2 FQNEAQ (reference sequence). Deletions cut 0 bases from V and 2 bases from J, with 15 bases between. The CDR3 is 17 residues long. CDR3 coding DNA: TGTGCCAGCAGCTTAGCGAGAGGGGGGGATACCACAGATACGCAGTATTTT. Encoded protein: CASSLARGGDTTDTQYF.

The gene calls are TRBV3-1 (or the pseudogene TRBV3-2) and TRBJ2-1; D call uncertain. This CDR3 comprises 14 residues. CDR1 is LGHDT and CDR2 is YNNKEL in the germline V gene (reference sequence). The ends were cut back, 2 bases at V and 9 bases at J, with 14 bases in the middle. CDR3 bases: TGTGCCAGCAGCCAAAGCGCAAAGTACTCTGAGCAGTTCTTC. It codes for CASSQSAKYSEQFF.

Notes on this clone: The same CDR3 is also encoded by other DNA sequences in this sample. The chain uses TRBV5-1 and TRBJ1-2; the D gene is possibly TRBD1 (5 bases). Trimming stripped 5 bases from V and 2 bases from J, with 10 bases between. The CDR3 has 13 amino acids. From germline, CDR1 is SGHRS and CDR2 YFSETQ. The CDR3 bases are TGCGCCAGCAGGCCAGACAGCAACTATGGCTACACCTTC. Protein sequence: CASRPDSNYGYTF.

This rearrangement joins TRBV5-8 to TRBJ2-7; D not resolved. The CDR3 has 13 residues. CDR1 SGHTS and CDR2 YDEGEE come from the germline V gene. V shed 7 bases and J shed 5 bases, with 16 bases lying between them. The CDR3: CASHPAGIHEQYF. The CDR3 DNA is TGTGCCAGCCATCCAGCAGGCATACACGAGCAGTACTTC.

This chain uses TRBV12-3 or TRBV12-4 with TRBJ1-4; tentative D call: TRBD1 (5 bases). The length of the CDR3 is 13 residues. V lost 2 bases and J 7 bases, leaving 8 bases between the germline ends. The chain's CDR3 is CASSLLGGEKLFF. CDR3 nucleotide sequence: TGTGCCAGCAGTTTATTGGGGGGTGAAAAACTGTTTTTT.

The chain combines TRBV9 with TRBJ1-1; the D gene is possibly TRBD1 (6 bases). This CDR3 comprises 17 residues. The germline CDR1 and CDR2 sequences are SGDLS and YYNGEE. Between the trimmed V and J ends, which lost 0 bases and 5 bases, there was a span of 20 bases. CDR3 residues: CASSVGWDTTLRTEAFF. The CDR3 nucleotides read TGTGCCAGCAGCGTAGGTTGGGACACAACTTTACGGACTGAAGCTTTCTTT.

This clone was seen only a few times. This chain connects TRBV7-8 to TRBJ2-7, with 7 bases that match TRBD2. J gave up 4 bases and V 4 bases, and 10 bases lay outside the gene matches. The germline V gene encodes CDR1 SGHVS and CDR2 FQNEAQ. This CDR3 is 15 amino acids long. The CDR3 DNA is TGTGCCAGCAGCTCCACTGGCGGGGGATTATACGAGCAGTACTTC. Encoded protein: CASSSTGGGLYEQYF.

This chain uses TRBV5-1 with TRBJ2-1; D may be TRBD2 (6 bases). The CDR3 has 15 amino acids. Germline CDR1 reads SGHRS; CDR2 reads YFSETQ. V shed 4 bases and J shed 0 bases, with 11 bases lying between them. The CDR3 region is CASSLGLLSYNEQFF. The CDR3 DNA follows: TGCGCCAGCAGCCTGGGACTCCTCTCCTACAATGAGCAGTTCTTC.

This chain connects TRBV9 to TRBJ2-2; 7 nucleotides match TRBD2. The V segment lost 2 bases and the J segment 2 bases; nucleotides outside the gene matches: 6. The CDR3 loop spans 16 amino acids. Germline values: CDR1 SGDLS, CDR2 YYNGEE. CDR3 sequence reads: CASSVGGGGNTGELFF. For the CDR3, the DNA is TGTGCCAGCAGCGTGGGCGGCGGGGGAAACACCGGGGAGCTGTTTTTT.

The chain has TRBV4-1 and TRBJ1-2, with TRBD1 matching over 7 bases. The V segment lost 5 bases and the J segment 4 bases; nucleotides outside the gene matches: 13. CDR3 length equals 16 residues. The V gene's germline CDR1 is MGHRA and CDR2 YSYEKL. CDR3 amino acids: CASSAHRDRKLYGYTF. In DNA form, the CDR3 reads TGCGCCAGCAGCGCTCACCGGGACAGAAAACTCTATGGCTACACCTTC.

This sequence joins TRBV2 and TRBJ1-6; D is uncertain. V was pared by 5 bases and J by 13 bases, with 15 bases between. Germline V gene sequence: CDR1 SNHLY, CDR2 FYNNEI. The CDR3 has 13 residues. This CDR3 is CASSNALRSPLHF. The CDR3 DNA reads TGTGCCAGCAGTAATGCGCTGCGGTCCCCCCTCCACTTT. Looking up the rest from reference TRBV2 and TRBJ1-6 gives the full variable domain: EPEVTQTPSHQVTQMGQEVILRCVPISNHLYFYWYRQILGQKVEFLVSFYNNEISEKSEIFDDQFSVERPDGSNFTLKIRSTKLEDSAMYFCASSNALRSPLHFGNGTRLTVT.

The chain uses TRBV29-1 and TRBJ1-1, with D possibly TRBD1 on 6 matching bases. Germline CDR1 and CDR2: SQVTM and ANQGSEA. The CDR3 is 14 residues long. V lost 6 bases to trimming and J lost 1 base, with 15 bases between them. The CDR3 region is CSVVTGLENTEAFF. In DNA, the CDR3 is TGCAGCGTGGTGACAGGCCTGGAGAACACTGAAGCTTTCTTT.